This T cell receptor beta chain was recorded in a study of monozygotic twins with cystic fibrosis. At the level of the study: Roughly 3.2 micrograms of fragmented DNA underwent roughly 16 PCR cycles for library preparation.

Concerning this clone: Its antigen is as yet unknown.

Broader study findings: In this small cohort, shared CDR3 numbers showed no association with age, concordance or disease severity. The repertoire was suggested to be naive-dominated, clonality median roughly 0.0089.

The assay was immunoSEQ multiplex PCR, and TCRdb's table has in-frame clones only and misses some. This sample has 20,000 to 30,000 clones, with roughly nine tenths found just once. The sequenced material came from blood. The TCR sequence derives from a girl aged 2 to 10 with cystic fibrosis.

The CDR3 nucleotides are TGTGCCAGCAGTGGAGTCCCCTCGCGGAGCACAGATACGCAGTATTTT. It specifies CASSGVPSRSTDTQYF. The V gene is TRBV25-1, the J gene TRBJ2-3; D is uncertain. The CDR3 has 16 amino acids. Germline V gives CDR1 MGHDK, CDR2 SYGVNS. V gave up 4 bases and J gave up 0 bases, with 14 bases separating them.